This T cell receptor (beta chain) was captured in a study of T cell responses to AZD1222 COVID-19 vaccine. Sequencing was performed with immunoSEQ multiplex PCR; in TCRdb, only in-frame clones are kept and a portion is missing. This sample has 150,000 to 200,000 clones, with about nine tenths found just once. To note about this clone: Its antigen is not identified.

General study points: At 160-218 and 743-854, vaccine-associated CD4 TCRs were dominant, and they spanned spike.

Per the germline V gene, CDR1 is MNHEY and CDR2 is SMNVEV (reference sequence). V lost 7 bases and J 4 bases, leaving 20 bases between the germline ends. This CDR3 contains 15 residues. V and J are TRBV27 and TRBJ2-7, with D perhaps matching TRBD1 (5 bases). The sample was peripheral blood, taken 28 days after the second dose of the MenACWY control vaccine. The source of this sequence is an adult who received the MenACWY meningococcal vaccine as a control. The CDR3 loop is CASNSATAASYEQYF. The CDR3 nucleotides are TGTGCCAGCAATTCCGCGACAGCCGCCTCGTACGAGCAGTACTTC.